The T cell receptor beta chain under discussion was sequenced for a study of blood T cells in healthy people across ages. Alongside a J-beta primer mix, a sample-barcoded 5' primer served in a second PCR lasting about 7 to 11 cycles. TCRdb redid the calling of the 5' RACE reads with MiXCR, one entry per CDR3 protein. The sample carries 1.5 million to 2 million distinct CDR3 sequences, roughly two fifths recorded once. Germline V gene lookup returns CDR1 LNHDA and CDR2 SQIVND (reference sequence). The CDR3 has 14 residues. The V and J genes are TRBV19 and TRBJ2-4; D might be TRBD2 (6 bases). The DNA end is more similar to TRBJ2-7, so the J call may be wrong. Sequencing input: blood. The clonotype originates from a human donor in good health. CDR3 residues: CASSIAEGAYEQYF. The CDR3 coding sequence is TGTGCCAGTAGTATAGCGGAGGGCGCCTACGAGCAGTACTTC.